This passage covers 13 T cell receptor beta chains from one sample sequenced in a study of blood T cell repertoires in COVID-19. Using immunoSEQ multiplex PCR, the repertoire was profiled, and TCRdb retains in-frame clones only, with some absent. The sample records over 100,000 clones, about nine tenths being singletons. The sequenced sample consisted of peripheral blood. All receptors come from a woman in her seventies with COVID-19, enrolled during active disease.

The chain combines TRBV27 with TRBJ2-1, with 10 nucleotides matching TRBD2. Trimming removed 5 bases from V and 0 bases from J; junction bases left unmatched: 7. This CDR3 spans 17 amino acids. Germline V gives CDR1 MNHEY, CDR2 SMNVEV (reference sequence). CDR3 nucleotide sequence: TGTGCCAGCAGTCCAATTAGCGGGGGGCCCTCCTACAATGAGCAGTTCTTC. Translation: CASSPISGGPSYNEQFF.

V usage is TRBV14 and J usage is TRBJ2-7, with D possibly TRBD1 on 6 matching bases. The CDR3 contains 13 residues. V was cut by 0 bases and J by 10 bases, with 13 bases left in between. CDR1 and CDR2 from the germline V gene are SGHDN and FVKESK. The CDR3 spells CASSQEWTALQYF. DNA for the CDR3: TGTGCCAGCAGCCAAGAGTGGACAGCTCTACAGTACTTC. The full variable domain, completed using reference TRBV14 and TRBJ2-7, is EAGVTQFPSHSVIEKGQTVTLRCDPISGHDNLYWYRRVMGKEIKFLLHFVKESKQDESGMPNNRFLAERTGGTYSTLKVQPAELEDSGVYFCASSQEWTALQYFGPGTRLTVT.

The CDR3 is CASSFSDSNTGELFF. CDR3 sequence (DNA): TGTGCCAGCAGTTTCAGCGATTCGAACACCGGGGAGCTGTTTTTT. This chain joins TRBV28 and TRBJ2-2; D is uncertain. Germline CDR1 is MDHEN and CDR2 is SYDVKM. The V and J ends lost 3 bases and 0 bases respectively, with 8 bases between them. The CDR3 loop spans 15 amino acids. Complete variable domain (other parts from reference TRBV28 and TRBJ2-2): DVKVTQSSRYLVKRTGEKVFLECVQDMDHENMFWYRQDPGLGLRLIYFSYDVKMKEKGDIPEGYSVSREKKERFSLILESASTNQTSMYLCASSFSDSNTGELFFGEGSRLTVL.

This sequence joins TRBV20-1 and TRBJ1-1; 10 positions agree with TRBD1. The CDR3 loop spans 10 amino acids. Germline CDR1 DFQATT, CDR2 SNEGSKA (reference sequence). Losses at the gene ends were 5 bases for V and 11 bases for J; bases not matched to a gene: 2. This chain's CDR3 is CSADRGQAFF. The DNA for the CDR3 is TGCAGTGCTGACAGGGGGCAGGCTTTCTTT.

A word on this clone: Distinct nucleotide sequences in the sample also encode this CDR3. The chain employs TRBV18 and TRBJ1-2, with TRBD1 as a possible D gene (6 bases). The CDR3 contains 13 residues. V lost 2 bases, J lost 2 bases, and 6 bases lay in between. CDR1 KGHSH and CDR2 LQKENI come from the germline V gene. CDR3 sequence reads: CASSPDRNYGYTF. The CDR3 bases are TGTGCCAGCTCACCAGACAGGAACTATGGCTACACCTTC.

The V and J genes are TRBV18 and TRBJ2-1; a weak D match, TRBD1 (7 bases). The CDR3 sequence is 16 residues long. Looked up from germline, CDR1 is KGHSH and CDR2 is LQKENI. V shed 4 bases and J shed 7 bases, with 20 bases lying between them. CDR3 in DNA: TGTGCCAGCTCACTTATGGCGGGACAGATGTTTAATGAGCAGTTCTTC. Residues: CASSLMAGQMFNEQFF. The full variable domain, in which reference TRBV18 and TRBJ2-1 provide the parts outside the CDR3, is NAGVMQNPRHLVRRRGQEARLRCSPMKGHSHVYWYRQLPEEGLKFMVYLQKENIIDESGMPKERFSAEFPKEGPSILRIQQVVRGDSAAYFCASSLMAGQMFNEQFFGPGTRLTVL.

CDR3 DNA: TGTGCCAGCAGCCAGTTACCGGGACAGGGGGCAACTGAAGCTTTCTTT. Encoded protein: CASSQLPGQGATEAFF. The chain joins TRBV14 to TRBJ1-1, with 12 bases identical to TRBD1. The CDR3 length is 16 residues. With 3 bases clipped from V and 5 bases from J, the junction kept 7 bases outside the gene matches. CDR1 is SGHDN, CDR2 FVKESK, per germline. The entire variable domain, with the rest obtained from reference TRBV14 and TRBJ1-1, is as follows: EAGVTQFPSHSVIEKGQTVTLRCDPISGHDNLYWYRRVMGKEIKFLLHFVKESKQDESGMPNNRFLAERTGGTYSTLKVQPAELEDSGVYFCASSQLPGQGATEAFFGQGTRLTVV.

V is TRBV5-1 and J is TRBJ1-2, with a possible D match to TRBD1 (6 bases). The CDR3 length is 12 residues. The germline gives CDR1 SGHRS, CDR2 YFSETQ. The V and J ends lost 2 bases and 6 bases respectively, with 8 bases between them. DNA for the CDR3: TGCGCCAGCAGCTTACCAGGGGATGGCTACACCTTC. Translation: CASSLPGDGYTF.

The chain has TRBV6-6 and TRBJ1-2; 10 nucleotides line up with TRBD1. The germline gives CDR1 MNHNY, CDR2 SVGAGI (reference sequence). Trimming at V came to 10 bases and at J to 7 bases, leaving 15 bases not matched to a gene. The CDR3 runs 15 residues. The CDR3 DNA is TGTGCCATCCGAAGCTTTGACAGGGGGCCTTCTGGCTACACCTTC. It yields the protein CAIRSFDRGPSGYTF.

The V call is TRBV5-1, the J call TRBJ2-7, with a weak D call TRBD1 (6 bases). Trimming left V 1 base short and J 6 bases short, with 17 bases between. Germline CDR1 reads SGHRS; CDR2 reads YFSETQ. This CDR3 contains 15 residues. The CDR3 nucleotides read TGCGCCAGCAGCTTGAGGCCGGCAGGGGACGGCGAGCAGTACTTC. Translation: CASSLRPAGDGEQYF.

The V gene is TRBV30, the J gene TRBJ1-4; 11 bases are a match to TRBD1. Per the germline V gene, CDR1 is GTSNPN and CDR2 is SVGIG (reference sequence). The CDR3 runs 16 residues. V was clipped by 4 bases and J by 0 bases; unmatched bases: 4. The CDR3 region has the DNA TGTGCCTGGAAGGGGGACAGGGGGACAACTAATGAAAAACTGTTTTTT. Its translation: CAWKGDRGTTNEKLFF.

The chain employs TRBV28 and TRBJ1-5; tentative D call: TRBD1 (5 bases). CDR1 and CDR2 from the germline V gene are MDHEN and SYDVKM. This CDR3 has 12 amino acids. V was cut by 9 bases and J by 2 bases, with 8 bases left in between. CDR3 coding DNA: TGTGCCAGTTGGGGGGGCAATCAGCCCCAGCATTTT. Its protein product is CASWGGNQPQHF.

V usage is TRBV7-2 and J usage is TRBJ2-5; 9 positions agree with TRBD2. CDR3 size: 16 residues. V gave up 1 base and J gave up 2 bases; unmatched junction bases: 5. Germline V CDR1 and CDR2: SGHTA, FQGNSA. Written as DNA, the CDR3 is TGTGCCAGCAGCTTAGGAGGTACTAGCGGGCAAGAGACCCAGTACTTC. Residues: CASSLGGTSGQETQYF.